This T cell receptor beta chain was sequenced in a study of identical twins. Overall study results and limits: Fewer insertions marked abundant cord blood beta clonotypes; young adult naive trended weakly, memory not at all.

A note on this clonotype: Its antigen remains unknown.

Via MiXCR, TCRdb re-called the 5' RACE reads, giving one row per CDR3 protein. Among 450,000 to 500,000 distinct CDR3 sequences, 13% to 15% were seen once, and the ten largest hold approximately 0.98%. The CDR3 consists of 15 residues. The junction had 4 bases not matched to a gene; V was cut back by 0 bases and J by 6 bases. In germline, CDR1 is SGHRS, CDR2 YFSETQ. The data also belong to a second study, concerning yellow fever vaccine responses in identical twins.

Sequencing was done on a sample of CD4+ T cells sorted from blood. This chain uses TRBV5-1 with TRBJ2-7, with 12 bases lining up with TRBD1. This sequence was found in a woman younger than 30 in good health. In nucleotides, the CDR3 is TGCGCCAGCAGCTTGGAGGGGACAGGGGGCGGCGAGCAGTACTTC. Translation gives CASSLEGTGGGEQYF. The whole variable domain, remainder taken from reference TRBV5-1 and TRBJ2-7, is KAGVTQTPRYLIKTRGQQVTLSCSPISGHRSVSWYQQTPGQGLQFLFEYFSETQRNKGNFPGRFSGRQFSNSRSEMNVSTLELGDSALYLCASSLEGTGGGEQYFGPGTRLTVT.